The sequence of this TCR beta chain was determined in a study of post-analysis software for immune sequencing data. Findings and caveats of the study: The five TRBV segments detected at higher frequency in patients than in controls included TRBV5-6, TRBV5-1 and TRBV20-1.

Unique molecular identifiers featured in each of the TCR beta cDNA libraries. TCRdb used MiXCR to reprocess the PCR reads, holding one entry per CDR3 protein. The profile shows about 770,000 distinct CDR3 sequences, around 45% of them singletons. Only a few counts were recorded for this clonotype. Its specificity is not known. There are 12 residues in the CDR3. Germline V gives CDR1 SNHLY, CDR2 FYNNEI. The gene calls are TRBV2 and TRBJ2-5; 8 nucleotides align to TRBD1. The J call is uncertain, as TRBJ2-4 better fits the DNA end. This receptor was taken from a girl under 18 with multiple sclerosis. Specimen: blood. The CDR3 region is CASQTGERIQYF. In nucleotides, the CDR3 is TGTGCCAGCCAGACAGGGGAGCGCATTCAGTACTTC.